This T cell receptor (beta chain) was captured by sequencing in a study of CD8+CD57+ T cells in acquired aplastic anemia. For CDR3 and TCR beta VDJ profiling, genomic DNA was the template used. One entry per CDR3 protein, called by TCRdb with MiXCR from the reads. Counted here are around 79,000 distinct CDR3 sequences, about three quarters occurring once; the ten biggest clones make up about 82%. Germline CDR1 is LNHNV and CDR2 is YYDKDF (reference sequence). The CDR3 is made up of 15 amino acids. Trimming cost V 0 bases and J 8 bases; bases outside gene matches: 4. Flow cytometry had shown expanded CD8+CD57+ cells in the patients chosen for sequencing.

Sequencing was done on a sample of sorted CD4+, CD8+, or CD8+CD57+ T cells (not recorded which) from PBMCs. The TCR originated in a human donor with aplastic anemia. The V and J genes are TRBV15 and TRBJ1-6; 7 nucleotides agree with TRBD1. The CDR3 sequence is CATSRDRQGDSPLHF. CDR3 DNA sequence: TGTGCCACCAGCAGAGATCGACAGGGTGATTCACCCCTCCACTTT.